Below, one T cell receptor beta chain is given with its context. The antigen is not known. The sample is drawn from a study of long-term antiretroviral therapy in people with HIV. Study details: First collections came about a decade before the 2015 immediate-ART recommendation. Points from the study as a whole: Following ART, diversity rose but still fell short of transplant donor controls. Pre-ART clonal expansions dominated every time point's repertoire.

Assay version v3.0 of immunoSEQ was used, and it was run at survey level. TCRdb's table, derived via immunoSEQ multiplex PCR, lists solely in-frame clones and lacks some. The profile covers roughly 18,000 clones, with approximately 92% appearing a single time and about 9.1% taken by the ten largest. Every single participant having HIV got treatment inside the United States. This specimen consisted of unsorted PBMCs, obtained 4.2 years after starting antiretroviral therapy. This receptor was taken from a man between 50 and 59 years old with HIV.

The CDR3 DNA follows: TGTGCCAGCAGCTCGACAGGGCGCTCTGGAAACACCATATATTTT. Residues: CASSSTGRSGNTIYF. The chain joins TRBV5-4 to TRBJ1-3; TRBD1 agrees at 7 bases. The V segment lost 3 bases and the J segment 0 bases; nucleotides outside the gene matches: 3. The CDR3 spans 15 residues. Germline-derived CDR1 and CDR2 are SGHNT and YYREEE (reference sequence). The full variable domain, rest sourced from reference TRBV5-4 and TRBJ1-3, is ETGVTQSPTHLIKTRGQQVTLRCSSQSGHNTVSWYQQALGQGPQFIFQYYREEENGRGNFPPRFSGLQFPNYSSELNVNALELDDSALYLCASSSTGRSGNTIYFGEGSWLTVV.